This T cell receptor (beta chain) was identified in a study of blood T cells in healthy people across ages. Findings and limits, study-wide: Estimated diversity across one million T cells was deemed an underestimate. Naive CD4+ cell counts and diversity both ran higher in long-lived than in aged donors.

To note about this clonotype: Its antigen remains unidentified.

The CDR3 contains 11 residues. Per germline, CDR1 DFQATT and CDR2 SNEGSKA (reference sequence). Germline trimming cut 4 bases from V and 5 bases from J; bases unmatched to any gene: 1. The second PCR ran about 6 to 12 cycles with a sample-barcoded 5' primer and J-beta primers. TCRdb used MiXCR to reprocess the 5' RACE reads, holding one entry per CDR3 protein. The sample holds 1.5 million to 2 million distinct CDR3 sequences; roughly 50% are singletons and the top ten take 2.1%. This rearrangement joins TRBV20-1 to TRBJ1-2, with 7 bases matching TRBD1. The sequenced sample was blood. This TCR was sampled from a middle-aged woman in good health. CDR3 region: CSATTGYGYTF. The CDR3 DNA sequence: TGCAGTGCTACGACAGGGTATGGCTACACCTTC.